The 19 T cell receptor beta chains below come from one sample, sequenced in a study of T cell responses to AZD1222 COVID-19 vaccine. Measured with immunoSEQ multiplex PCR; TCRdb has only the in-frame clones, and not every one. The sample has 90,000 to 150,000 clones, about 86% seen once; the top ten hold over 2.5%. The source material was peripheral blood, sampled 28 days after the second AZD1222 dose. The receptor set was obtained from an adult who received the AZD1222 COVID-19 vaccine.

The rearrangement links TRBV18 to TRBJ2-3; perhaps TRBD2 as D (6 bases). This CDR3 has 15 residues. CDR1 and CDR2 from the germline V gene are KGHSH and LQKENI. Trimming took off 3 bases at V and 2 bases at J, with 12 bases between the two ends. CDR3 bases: TGTGCCAGCTCACCGGAAGCGGGTCCCACAGATACGCAGTATTTT. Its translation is CASSPEAGPTDTQYF.

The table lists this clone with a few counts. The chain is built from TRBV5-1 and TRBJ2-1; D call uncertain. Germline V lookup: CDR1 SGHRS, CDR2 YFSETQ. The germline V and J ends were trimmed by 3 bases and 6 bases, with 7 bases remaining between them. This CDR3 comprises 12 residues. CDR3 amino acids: CASSSRINEQFF. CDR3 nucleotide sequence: TGCGCCAGCAGCTCCCGCATCAATGAGCAGTTCTTC.

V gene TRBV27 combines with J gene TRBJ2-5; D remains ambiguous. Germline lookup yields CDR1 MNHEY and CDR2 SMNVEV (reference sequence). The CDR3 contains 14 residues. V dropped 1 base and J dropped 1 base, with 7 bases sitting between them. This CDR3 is CASSLYSFQETQYF. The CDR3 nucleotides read TGTGCCAGCAGTTTATACTCGTTCCAAGAGACCCAGTACTTC.

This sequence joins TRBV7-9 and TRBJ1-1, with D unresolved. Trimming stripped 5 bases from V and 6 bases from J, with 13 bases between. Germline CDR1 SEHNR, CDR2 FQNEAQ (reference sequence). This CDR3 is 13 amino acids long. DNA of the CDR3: TGTGCCAGCAGCCCCGACCGAGGACCTGAAGCTTTCTTT. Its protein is CASSPDRGPEAFF.

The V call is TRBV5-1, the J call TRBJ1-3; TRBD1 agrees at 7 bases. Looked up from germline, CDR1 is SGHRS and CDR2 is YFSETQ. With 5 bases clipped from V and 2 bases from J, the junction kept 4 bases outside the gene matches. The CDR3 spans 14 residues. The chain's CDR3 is CASRGQGAGNTIYF. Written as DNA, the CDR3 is TGCGCCAGCAGAGGGCAGGGGGCTGGAAACACCATATATTTT.

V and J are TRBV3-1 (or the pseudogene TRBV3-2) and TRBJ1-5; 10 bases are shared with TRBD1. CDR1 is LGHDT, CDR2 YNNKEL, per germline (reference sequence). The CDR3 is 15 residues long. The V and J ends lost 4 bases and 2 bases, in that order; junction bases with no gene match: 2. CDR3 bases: TGTGCCAGCAGCCGCGGGACAGGGGGCAATCAGCCCCAGCATTTT. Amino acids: CASSRGTGGNQPQHF.

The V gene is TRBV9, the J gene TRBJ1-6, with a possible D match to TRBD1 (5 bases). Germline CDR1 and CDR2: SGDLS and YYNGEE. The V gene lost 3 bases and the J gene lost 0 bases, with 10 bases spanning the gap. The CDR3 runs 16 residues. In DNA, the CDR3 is TGTGCCAGCAGCGGGGGGAGCCACTCCTATAATTCACCCCTCCACTTT. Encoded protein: CASSGGSHSYNSPLHF.

CDR3 coding DNA: TGCGCCAGCAGCCAAGTGGAGGGGGCTGGTAATTCACCCCTCCACTTT. It yields the protein CASSQVEGAGNSPLHF. This sequence joins TRBV4-1 and TRBJ1-6, with 7 bases aligning to TRBD1. J lost 6 bases, V lost 1 base, and 6 bases had no gene match. CDR3 length equals 16 residues. Germline CDR1 is MGHRA and CDR2 is YSYEKL.

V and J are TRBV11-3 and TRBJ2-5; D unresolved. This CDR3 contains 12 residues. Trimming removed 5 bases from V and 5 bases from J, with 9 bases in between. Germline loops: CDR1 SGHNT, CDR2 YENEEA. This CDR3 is CASSLQWETQYF. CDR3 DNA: TGTGCCAGCAGCCTACAGTGGGAGACCCAGTACTTC.

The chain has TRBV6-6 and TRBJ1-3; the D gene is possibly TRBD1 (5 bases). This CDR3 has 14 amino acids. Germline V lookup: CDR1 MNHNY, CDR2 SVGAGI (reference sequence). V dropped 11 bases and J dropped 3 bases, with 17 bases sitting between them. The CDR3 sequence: CAVQYKGFGNTIYF. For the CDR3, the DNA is TGTGCCGTACAATATAAGGGGTTTGGAAACACCATATATTTT.

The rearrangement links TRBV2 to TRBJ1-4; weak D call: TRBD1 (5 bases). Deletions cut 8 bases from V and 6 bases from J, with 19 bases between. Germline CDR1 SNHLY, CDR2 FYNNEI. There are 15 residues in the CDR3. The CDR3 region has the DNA TGTGCCAGCTCTCGCTTCTCAGGGAGTTATGAAAAACTGTTTTTT. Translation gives CASSRFSGSYEKLFF.

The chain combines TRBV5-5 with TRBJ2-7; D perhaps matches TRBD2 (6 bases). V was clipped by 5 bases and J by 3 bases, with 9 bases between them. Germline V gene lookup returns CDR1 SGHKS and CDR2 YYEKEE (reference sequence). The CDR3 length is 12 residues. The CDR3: CASSWDFYEQYF. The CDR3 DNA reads TGTGCCAGCAGTTGGGACTTCTACGAGCAGTACTTC.

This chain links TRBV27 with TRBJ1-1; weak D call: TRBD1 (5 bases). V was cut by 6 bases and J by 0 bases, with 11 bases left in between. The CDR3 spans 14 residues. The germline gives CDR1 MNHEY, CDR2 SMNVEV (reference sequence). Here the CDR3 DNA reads TGTGCCAGCAGGCGACAGACAGTGAACACTGAAGCTTTCTTT. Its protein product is CASRRQTVNTEAFF.

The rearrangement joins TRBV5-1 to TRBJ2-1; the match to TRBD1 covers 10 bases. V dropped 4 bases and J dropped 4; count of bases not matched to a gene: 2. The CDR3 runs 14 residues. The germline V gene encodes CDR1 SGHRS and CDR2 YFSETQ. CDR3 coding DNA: TGCGCCAGCAGCCCGGGACAGGGGTACAATGAGCAGTTCTTC. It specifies CASSPGQGYNEQFF. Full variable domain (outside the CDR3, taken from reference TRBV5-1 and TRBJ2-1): KAGVTQTPRYLIKTRGQQVTLSCSPISGHRSVSWYQQTPGQGLQFLFEYFSETQRNKGNFPGRFSGRQFSNSRSEMNVSTLELGDSALYLCASSPGQGYNEQFFGPGTRLTVL.

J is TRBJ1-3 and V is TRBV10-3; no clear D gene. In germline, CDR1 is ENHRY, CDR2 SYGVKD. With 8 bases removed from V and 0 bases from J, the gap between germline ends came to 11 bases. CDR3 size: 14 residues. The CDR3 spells CAISAGISGNTIYF. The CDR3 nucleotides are TGTGCCATCTCAGCCGGCATCTCTGGAAACACCATATATTTT.

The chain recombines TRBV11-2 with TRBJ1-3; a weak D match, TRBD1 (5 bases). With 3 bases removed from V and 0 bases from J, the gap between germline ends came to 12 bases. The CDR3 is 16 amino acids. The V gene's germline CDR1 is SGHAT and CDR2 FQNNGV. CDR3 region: CASSLSRASSGNTIYF. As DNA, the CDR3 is TGTGCCAGCAGCTTGAGCAGGGCAAGCTCTGGAAACACCATATATTTT. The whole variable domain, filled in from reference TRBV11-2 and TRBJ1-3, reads EAGVAQSPRYKIIEKRQSVAFWCNPISGHATLYWYQQILGQGPKLLIQFQNNGVVDDSQLPKDRFSAERLKGVDSTLKIQPAKLEDSAVYLCASSLSRASSGNTIYFGEGSWLTVV.

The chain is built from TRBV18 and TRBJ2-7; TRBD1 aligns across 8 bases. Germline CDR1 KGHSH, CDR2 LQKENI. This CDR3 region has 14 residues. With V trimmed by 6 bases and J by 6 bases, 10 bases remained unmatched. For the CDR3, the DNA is TGTGCCAGCTCCCCCGACAGGGGAATCGGCGAGCAGTACTTC. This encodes CASSPDRGIGEQYF. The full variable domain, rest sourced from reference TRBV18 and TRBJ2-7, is NAGVMQNPRHLVRRRGQEARLRCSPMKGHSHVYWYRQLPEEGLKFMVYLQKENIIDESGMPKERFSAEFPKEGPSILRIQQVVRGDSAAYFCASSPDRGIGEQYFGPGTRLTVT.

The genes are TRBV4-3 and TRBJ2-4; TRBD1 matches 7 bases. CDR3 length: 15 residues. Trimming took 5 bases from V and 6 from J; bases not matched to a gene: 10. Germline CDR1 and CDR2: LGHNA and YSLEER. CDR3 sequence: CASSKRTGQGNIQYF. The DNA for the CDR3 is TGCGCCAGCAGCAAGCGGACAGGTCAGGGAAACATTCAGTACTTC.

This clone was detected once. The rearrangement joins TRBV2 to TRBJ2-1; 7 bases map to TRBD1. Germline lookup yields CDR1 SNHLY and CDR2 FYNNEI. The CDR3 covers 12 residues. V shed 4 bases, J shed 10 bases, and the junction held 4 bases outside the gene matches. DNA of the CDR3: TGTGCCAGCAGTGGAGGGGGCAGAGAGCAGTTCTTC. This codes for CASSGGGREQFF.